This TCR beta chain was documented in a study of regulatory T cells in long-lasting Graves disease. Points from the study as a whole: Whereas about a thousand public clonotypes were shared by new patients, persistent patients shared more, at roughly 2,500.

Time point defined: persistent/refractory GD, antithyroid drugs over 5 years with positive TRAb. PBMC RNA was the source of the TCR library. Tubes containing EDTA received approximately 8.7 milliliters of drawn peripheral blood. Germline assignment: CDR1 SGHTA and CDR2 FQGNSA. The CDR3 loop spans 16 amino acids. V gave up 7 bases and J gave up 0 bases; unmatched junction bases: 7. Sequencing libraries for TCR beta were prepared with iRepertoire HTBI primers and Arm-PCR of CDR3 regions. As originally analysed: Detected in the samples were just over 60 TRBV and about 15 TRBJ segments. From the multiplex PCR reads, TCRdb called clonotypes with MiXCR, one entry per CDR3 protein. The V and J calls come from TCRdb's annotation, not from the publication. Here the sample spans over 250,000 distinct CDR3 sequences, around 23% being singletons. Ten or more counts support this clonotype. Antigen unknown.

The chain carries TRBV7-2 and TRBJ2-5, with 11 bases lining up with TRBD2. The source was peripheral blood mononuclear cells (PBMCs), collected when the disease was refractory, from a patient treated with antithyroid drugs. The source is a female donor with Graves disease. The CDR3 DNA reads TGTGCCAGCAAGGTTTGGACTAGCGGGCACCAAGAGACCCAGTACTTC. It yields the protein CASKVWTSGHQETQYF.